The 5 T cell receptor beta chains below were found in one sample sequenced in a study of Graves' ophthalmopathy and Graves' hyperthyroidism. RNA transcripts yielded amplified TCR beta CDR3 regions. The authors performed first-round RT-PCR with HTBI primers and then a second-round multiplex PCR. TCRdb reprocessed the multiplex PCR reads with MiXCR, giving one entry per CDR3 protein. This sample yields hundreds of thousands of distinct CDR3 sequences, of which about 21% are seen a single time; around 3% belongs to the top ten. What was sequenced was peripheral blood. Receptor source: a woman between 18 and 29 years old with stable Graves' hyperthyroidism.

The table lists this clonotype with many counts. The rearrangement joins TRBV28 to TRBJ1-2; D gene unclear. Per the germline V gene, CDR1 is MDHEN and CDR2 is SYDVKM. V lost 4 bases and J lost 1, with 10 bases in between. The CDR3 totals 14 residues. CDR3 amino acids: CASSSRHLNYGYTF. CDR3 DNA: TGTGCCAGCAGTTCCCGACATCTTAACTATGGCTACACCTTC.

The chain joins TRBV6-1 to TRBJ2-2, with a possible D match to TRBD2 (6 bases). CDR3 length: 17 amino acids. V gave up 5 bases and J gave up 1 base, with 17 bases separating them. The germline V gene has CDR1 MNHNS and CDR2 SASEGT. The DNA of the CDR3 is TGTGCCAGCAGTCGCGGTTCCGGGACTCTGAACACCGGGGAGCTGTTTTTT. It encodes CASSRGSGTLNTGELFF.

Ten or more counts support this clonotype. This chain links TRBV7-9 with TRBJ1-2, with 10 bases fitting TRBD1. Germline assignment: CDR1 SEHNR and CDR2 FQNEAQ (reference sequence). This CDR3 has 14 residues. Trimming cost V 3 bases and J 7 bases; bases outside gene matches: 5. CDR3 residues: CASSFPRQGAGYTF. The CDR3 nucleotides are TGTGCCAGCAGCTTCCCTAGACAGGGGGCTGGCTACACCTTC.

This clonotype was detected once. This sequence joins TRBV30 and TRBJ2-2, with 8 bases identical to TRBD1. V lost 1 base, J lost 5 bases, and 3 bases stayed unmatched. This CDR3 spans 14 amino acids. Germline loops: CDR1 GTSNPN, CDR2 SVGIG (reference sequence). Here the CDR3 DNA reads TGTGCCTGGAGTGGGACAGGGCATACCGGGGAGCTGTTTTTT. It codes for CAWSGTGHTGELFF.

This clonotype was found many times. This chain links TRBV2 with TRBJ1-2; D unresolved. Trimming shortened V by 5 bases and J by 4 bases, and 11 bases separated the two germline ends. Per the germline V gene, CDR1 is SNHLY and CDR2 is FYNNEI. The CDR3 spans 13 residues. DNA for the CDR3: TGTGCCAGCAGTCCTCCCGGCCGCTATGGCTACACCTTC. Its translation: CASSPPGRYGYTF. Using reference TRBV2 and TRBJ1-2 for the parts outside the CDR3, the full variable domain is EPEVTQTPSHQVTQMGQEVILRCVPISNHLYFYWYRQILGQKVEFLVSFYNNEISEKSEIFDDQFSVERPDGSNFTLKIRSTKLEDSAMYFCASSPPGRYGYTFGSGTRLTVV.